This T cell receptor (beta chain) was captured by sequencing in a study of blood T cell repertoires in COVID-19. On the study more broadly: Material from acute and convalescent COVID-19 was sourced from the United States, Italy and Spain.

V was trimmed by 6 bases and J by 0 bases, leaving 15 bases between them. CDR3 length: 16 residues. Per the germline V gene, CDR1 is MDHEN and CDR2 is SYDVKM. Source study methods: The assay estimated nucleated cells by amplifying reference gene primers. Some clones are missing from TCRdb's copy, which holds only in-frame ones; the method was immunoSEQ multiplex PCR. The V and J calls and the clone size are those of that table, but D and trimming were determined from the DNA. The sample lists approximately 280,000 clones, 80% to 95% occurring once. Followed longitudinally, the Seattle patients had been enrolled during active infection.

The genes are TRBV28 and TRBJ1-5, with D maybe TRBD1 (6 bases). This clonotype was obtained from a woman in her 30s with COVID-19, enrolled during active disease. The source material was peripheral blood. Here the CDR3 reads CASRHPGQYSNQPQHF. CDR3 bases: TGTGCCAGCAGACACCCCGGACAGTATAGCAATCAGCCCCAGCATTTT.